This TCR beta chain appears in the sequencing data of a study of T cells in localized non-small cell lung cancer. Study outcomes and limitations: Uninvolved adjacent lung had the highest recorded T cell clonality, with tumor below it. Paired adjacent lung recovered a median around 62 of the top 100 tumor clones. Higher T cell density in the blood was associated with longer overall survival, whereas higher adjacent-lung clonality associated with shorter survival.

As to this clone: What it recognizes is unknown.

Sequencing was performed with immunoSEQ multiplex PCR; in TCRdb, only in-frame clones are kept and a portion is missing. The sample records about 21,000 clones, roughly 87% being singletons. The sample consisted of peripheral blood mononuclear cells, taken before any cancer treatment. This TCR derives from a male donor aged 60 or over with stage II lung adenocarcinoma.

The DNA for the CDR3 is TGTGCCAGCAGCTTATCTACCTACAATGAGCAGTTCTTC. This translates into CASSLSTYNEQFF. The chain uses TRBV11-3 and TRBJ2-1; D uncertain. CDR3 length: 13 amino acids. Germline V lookup: CDR1 SGHNT, CDR2 YENEEA. V dropped 2 bases and J dropped 2 bases, with 4 bases sitting between them.